The 26 T cell receptor beta chains reported below all come from one sample, sequenced in a study of cytomegalovirus exposure and HLA in healthy donors. The study ran its PCR with 60 Vbeta and 13 Jbeta primers. Only in-frame clones appear in the TCRdb table, and some are missing; sequencing was by immunoSEQ multiplex PCR. The sample lists about 140,000 clones; less than 9.5% were seen once. Sequenced sample: PBMCs. The receptors come from a male donor in good health and CMV-seronegative.

This clone appeared a few times. The CDR3 DNA sequence: TGTGCCAGCAGCGTAGGCGGGGCCAACACCGGGGAGCTGTTTTTT. This encodes CASSVGGANTGELFF. V is TRBV9 and J is TRBJ2-2; possible D gene TRBD2, 6 bases. Germline assignment: CDR1 SGDLS and CDR2 YYNGEE. This CDR3 is 15 amino acids long. Between the trimmed V and J ends, which lost 0 bases and 2 bases, there was a span of 8 bases. Full variable domain (missing parts from reference TRBV9 and TRBJ2-2): DSGVTQTPKHLITATGQRVTLRCSPRSGDLSVYWYQQSLDQGLQFLIQYYNGEERAKGNILERFSAQQFPDLHSELNLSSLELGDSALYFCASSVGGANTGELFFGEGSRLTVL.

The chain combines TRBV19 with TRBJ2-5; TRBD2 agrees at 7 bases. The CDR3 covers 14 residues. From germline, CDR1 is LNHDA and CDR2 SQIVND (reference sequence). Trimming at V came to 5 bases and at J to 5 bases, leaving 8 bases not matched to a gene. Here the CDR3 reads CASSPKDGGETQYF. CDR3 in DNA: TGTGCCAGTAGTCCAAAGGACGGGGGGGAGACCCAGTACTTC.

This clone was found a few times. The rearrangement joins TRBV2 to TRBJ2-7, with D perhaps matching TRBD1 (6 bases). Trimming removed 6 bases at V and 2 bases at J, with 14 bases between. CDR1 and CDR2 from the germline V gene are SNHLY and FYNNEI. CDR3 length: 14 residues. Here the CDR3 DNA reads TGTGCCAGCAGCGTTACAGGGATTACCTACGAGCAGTACTTC. Translating it yields CASSVTGITYEQYF.

This clone showed up just a few times. The chain combines TRBV6-5 with TRBJ2-6; 7 bases match TRBD2. The germline gives CDR1 MNHEY, CDR2 SVGAGI. Trimming cost V 6 bases and J 3 bases; bases outside gene matches: 5. The CDR3 totals 15 residues. The CDR3 spells CASSSIAGGANVLTF. Written as DNA, the CDR3 is TGTGCCAGCAGCTCGATAGCGGGTGGGGCCAACGTCCTGACTTTC.

The genes are TRBV5-4 and TRBJ2-2, with D perhaps TRBD2 (6 bases). The CDR3 extends over 15 amino acids. Germline CDR1 and CDR2: SGHNT and YYREEE (reference sequence). Trimming left V 0 bases short and J 1 base short, with 7 bases between. CDR3 coding DNA: TGTGCCAGCAGCTTGGGGACTATGAACACCGGGGAGCTGTTTTTT. It encodes CASSLGTMNTGELFF.

This chain links TRBV28 with TRBJ1-3; 7 bases are shared with TRBD1. The trim removed 1 base at V and 4 bases at J, leaving 1 base unmatched. The V gene's germline CDR1 is MDHEN and CDR2 SYDVKM. CDR3 length: 14 residues. The CDR3 loop reads CASSLYRGGNTIYF. CDR3 DNA sequence: TGTGCCAGCAGTTTATACAGGGGAGGAAACACCATATATTTT.

This clone appeared a few times. The CDR3: CASSSRGRETQYF. The DNA of the CDR3 is TGTGCCAGCAGCTCCAGGGGGCGGGAGACCCAGTACTTC. The chain employs TRBV5-6 and TRBJ2-5; 8 bases fit TRBD1. Germline-derived CDR1 and CDR2 are SGHDT and YYEEEE. CDR3 length equals 13 residues. Trimming removed 3 bases from V and 5 bases from J; junction bases left unmatched: 3.

This chain links TRBV7-8 with TRBJ2-2; D is undetermined. The CDR3 has 13 residues. The V end lost 4 bases, the J end lost 6 bases, and 9 bases lay between the germline ends. From germline, CDR1 is SGHVS and CDR2 FQNEAQ. CDR3 sequence: CASSSPPAGELFF. The CDR3 DNA is TGTGCCAGCAGCTCCCCCCCGGCCGGGGAGCTGTTTTTT.

This clone has a handful of counts. The junction shows a germline mismatch at one end, possibly a read error. The genes are TRBV30 and TRBJ2-1; 9 bases align to TRBD2. The germline V gene has CDR1 GTSNPN and CDR2 SVGIG (reference sequence). CDR3 length: 17 residues. The CDR3 protein is CAWIRGGGRDAYNERFF. Written as DNA, the CDR3 is TGTGCCTGGATACGAGGGGGCGGGAGGGACGCCTACAATGAGCGGTTCTTC.

Only a few counts were recorded for this clone. The V call is TRBV6-6, the J call TRBJ2-3, with 7 bases aligning to TRBD1. V gave up 0 bases and J gave up 3 bases; unmatched junction bases: 6. CDR3 length equals 16 residues. Germline lookup yields CDR1 MNHNY and CDR2 SVGAGI (reference sequence). The CDR3 bases are TGTGCCAGCAGTTACTCGTCCCAGGGGGAAACAGATACGCAGTATTTT. This sequence encodes CASSYSSQGETDTQYF.

The table lists this clone with a few counts. The chain joins TRBV7-9 to TRBJ1-1; a possible D gene is TRBD1 (5 bases). CDR1 and CDR2 (germline): SEHNR, FQNEAQ (reference sequence). This CDR3 comprises 13 residues. Deletions cut 5 bases from V and 4 bases from J, with 11 bases between. For the CDR3, the DNA is TGTGCCAGCAGCCCCCTTGGGGCCACTGAAGCTTTCTTT. Protein product: CASSPLGATEAFF.

This clone was counted a few times. The V call is TRBV6-5, the J call TRBJ2-3; no clear D. V was pared by 6 bases and J by 2 bases, with 6 bases between. The CDR3 spans 12 residues. Germline lookup yields CDR1 MNHEY and CDR2 SVGAGI. The CDR3 sequence: CASSPSTDTQYF. CDR3 bases: TGTGCCAGCAGCCCCTCCACAGATACGCAGTATTTT.

This chain uses TRBV5-1 with TRBJ2-2, with TRBD2 identical over 9 bases. Trimming at V came to 0 bases and at J to 4 bases, leaving 4 bases not matched to a gene. The CDR3 covers 16 residues. Germline CDR1 SGHRS, CDR2 YFSETQ. This CDR3 reads CASSLVAGVSTGELFF. The CDR3 region has the DNA TGCGCCAGCAGCTTGGTAGCGGGAGTTAGCACCGGGGAGCTGTTTTTT.

The chain combines TRBV7-9 with TRBJ2-7; D may be TRBD2 (5 bases). Germline V gives CDR1 SEHNR, CDR2 FQNEAQ (reference sequence). The CDR3 is 13 residues long. V lost 5 bases and J lost 2, with 10 bases in between. In DNA form, the CDR3 reads TGTGCCAGCAGCACCGGGATGACCTACGAGCAGTACTTC. Translated, it gives CASSTGMTYEQYF.

In its sample, this clone was seen a few times. The chain joins TRBV7-2 to TRBJ2-3; the D gene is possibly TRBD1 (6 bases). Germline V gene sequence: CDR1 SGHTA, CDR2 FQGNSA. V was shortened by 2 bases and J by 3 bases, with 9 bases between the two germline ends. The length of the CDR3 is 14 residues. The CDR3 bases are TGTGCCAGCAGCTTACAGGGGCGTACAGATACGCAGTATTTT. As protein: CASSLQGRTDTQYF. The whole variable domain, filled in from reference TRBV7-2 and TRBJ2-3, reads GAGVSQSPSNKVTEKGKDVELRCDPISGHTALYWYRQSLGQGLEFLIYFQGNSAPDKSGLPSDRFSAERTGGSVSTLTIQRTQQEDSAVYLCASSLQGRTDTQYFGPGTRLTVL.

The rearrangement joins TRBV5-6 to TRBJ2-4; 8 nucleotides line up with TRBD2. This CDR3 region has 17 residues. Germline CDR1 SGHDT, CDR2 YYEEEE. The ends lost 0 bases at V and 3 bases at J; junction bases unmatched: 8. Written as DNA, the CDR3 is TGTGCCAGCAGCTTGGAACCGGGGGCGGGGGGCAAAAACATTCAGTACTTC. Translating it yields CASSLEPGAGGKNIQYF.

This clone turned up a few times. V and J are TRBV7-9 and TRBJ2-1; 13 nucleotides align to TRBD2. The V gene end was trimmed by 5 bases and the J gene end by 15 bases; junction bases not matched to a gene: 13. The CDR3 is made up of 15 amino acids. The V gene's germline CDR1 is SEHNR and CDR2 FQNEAQ (reference sequence). The CDR3 nucleotides read TGTGCCAGCAGCCCTAGGACTAGCGGGGGCCCGGCCCGGTTCTTC. Translation gives CASSPRTSGGPARFF.

This clone came up a few times. The chain has TRBV11-2 and TRBJ2-7; 7 positions agree with TRBD1. Germline V gives CDR1 SGHAT, CDR2 FQNNGV. This CDR3 contains 13 residues. The J segment lost 2 bases and the V segment lost 5 bases, leaving 3 bases of the junction unmatched. The CDR3 nucleotides are TGTGCCAGCAGCCTCGACAGGGCCTACGAGCAGTACTTC. Its protein is CASSLDRAYEQYF.

V is TRBV4-1 and J is TRBJ1-1; 9 bases match TRBD1. Germline lookup yields CDR1 MGHRA and CDR2 YSYEKL. V trimming: 2 bases; J trimming: 2 bases; junction bases outside the gene matches: 15. This CDR3 has 19 amino acids. The CDR3 reads CASSQRPGGGTGINTEAFF. The CDR3 DNA follows: TGCGCCAGCAGCCAACGCCCGGGTGGGGGGACAGGGATTAACACTGAAGCTTTCTTT.

This clone was counted between two and nine times. Other nucleotide sequences in the sample specify the same CDR3. The chain combines TRBV29-1 with TRBJ1-1, with 7 bases lining up with TRBD1. CDR1 is SQVTM and CDR2 is ANQGSEA in the germline V gene. Losses at the gene ends were 4 bases for V and 1 base for J; bases not matched to a gene: 3. The CDR3 sequence is 13 residues long. The chain's CDR3 is CSVAAGGNTEAFF. CDR3 DNA sequence: TGCAGCGTTGCCGCAGGGGGGAACACTGAAGCTTTCTTT.

A few counts support this clone. V and J are TRBV7-8 and TRBJ1-4, with no clear D. Germline V gene sequence: CDR1 SGHVS, CDR2 FQNEAQ. V was pared by 5 bases and J by 0 bases, with 13 bases between. The CDR3 spans 16 residues. The CDR3 reads CASSTQDLATNEKLFF. The CDR3 DNA follows: TGTGCCAGCAGCACCCAGGATCTGGCAACTAATGAAAAACTGTTTTTT.

This clone was counted between two and nine times. The chain has TRBV6-5 and TRBJ2-7, with 9 positions matching TRBD2. V trimming: 6 bases; J trimming: 3 bases; junction bases outside the gene matches: 3. Germline assignment: CDR1 MNHEY and CDR2 SVGAGI. This CDR3 spans 13 amino acids. This chain's CDR3 is CASRSGGRYEQYF. Here the CDR3 DNA reads TGTGCCAGCAGAAGCGGGGGGCGCTACGAGCAGTACTTC.

The chain joins TRBV5-8 to TRBJ2-2; TRBD1 is a possible D gene (6 bases). Germline CDR1 SGHTS, CDR2 YDEGEE. Between the trimmed V and J ends, which lost 6 bases and 0 bases, there was a span of 15 bases. The CDR3 extends over 16 amino acids. Written as DNA, the CDR3 is TGTGCCAGCAACCGAAACAGGGTTACGAACACCGGGGAGCTGTTTTTT. Translated: CASNRNRVTNTGELFF.

CDR3 sequence reads: CASSLDGAGGAFSTEAFF. CDR3 bases: TGTGCCAGCAGCTTAGACGGGGCAGGGGGCGCATTTAGCACTGAAGCTTTCTTT. The chain has TRBV7-2 and TRBJ1-1; 8 bases match TRBD1. This CDR3 region has 18 residues. Germline V gene data show CDR1 as SGHTA and CDR2 as FQGNSA. The V segment lost 1 base and the J segment 4 bases; nucleotides outside the gene matches: 14.

This clone turned up a few times. The chain recombines TRBV7-8 with TRBJ1-2; 10 nucleotides line up with TRBD1. V was clipped by 1 base and J by 3 bases; unmatched bases: 2. This CDR3 contains 15 residues. Germline CDR1 and CDR2: SGHVS and FQNEAQ. CDR3 amino acids: CASSLVGTGDYGYTF. In DNA, the CDR3 is TGTGCCAGCAGCTTAGTCGGGACAGGGGACTATGGCTACACCTTC.

This clone has a handful of counts. V usage is TRBV4-2 and J usage is TRBJ1-2; D may be TRBD1 (5 bases). This CDR3 has 13 residues. The germline gives CDR1 LGHNA, CDR2 YNFKEQ. V was trimmed by 3 bases and J by 4 bases, leaving 9 bases between them. CDR3 amino acids: CASSHTGGYGYTF. In DNA, the CDR3 is TGTGCCAGCAGCCACACGGGGGGCTATGGCTACACCTTC.